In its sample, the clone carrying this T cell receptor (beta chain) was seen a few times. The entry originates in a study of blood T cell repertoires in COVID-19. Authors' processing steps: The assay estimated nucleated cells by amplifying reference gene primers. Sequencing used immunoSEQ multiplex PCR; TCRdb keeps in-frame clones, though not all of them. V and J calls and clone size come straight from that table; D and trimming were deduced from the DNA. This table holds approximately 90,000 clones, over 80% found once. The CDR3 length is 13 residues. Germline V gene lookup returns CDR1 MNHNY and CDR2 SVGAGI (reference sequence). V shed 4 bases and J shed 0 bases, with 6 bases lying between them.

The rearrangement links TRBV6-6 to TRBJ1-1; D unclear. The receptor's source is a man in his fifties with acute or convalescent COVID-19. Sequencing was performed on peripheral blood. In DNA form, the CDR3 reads TGTGCCAGCAGTTCCTCCGTGAACACTGAAGCTTTCTTT. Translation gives CASSSSVNTEAFF.